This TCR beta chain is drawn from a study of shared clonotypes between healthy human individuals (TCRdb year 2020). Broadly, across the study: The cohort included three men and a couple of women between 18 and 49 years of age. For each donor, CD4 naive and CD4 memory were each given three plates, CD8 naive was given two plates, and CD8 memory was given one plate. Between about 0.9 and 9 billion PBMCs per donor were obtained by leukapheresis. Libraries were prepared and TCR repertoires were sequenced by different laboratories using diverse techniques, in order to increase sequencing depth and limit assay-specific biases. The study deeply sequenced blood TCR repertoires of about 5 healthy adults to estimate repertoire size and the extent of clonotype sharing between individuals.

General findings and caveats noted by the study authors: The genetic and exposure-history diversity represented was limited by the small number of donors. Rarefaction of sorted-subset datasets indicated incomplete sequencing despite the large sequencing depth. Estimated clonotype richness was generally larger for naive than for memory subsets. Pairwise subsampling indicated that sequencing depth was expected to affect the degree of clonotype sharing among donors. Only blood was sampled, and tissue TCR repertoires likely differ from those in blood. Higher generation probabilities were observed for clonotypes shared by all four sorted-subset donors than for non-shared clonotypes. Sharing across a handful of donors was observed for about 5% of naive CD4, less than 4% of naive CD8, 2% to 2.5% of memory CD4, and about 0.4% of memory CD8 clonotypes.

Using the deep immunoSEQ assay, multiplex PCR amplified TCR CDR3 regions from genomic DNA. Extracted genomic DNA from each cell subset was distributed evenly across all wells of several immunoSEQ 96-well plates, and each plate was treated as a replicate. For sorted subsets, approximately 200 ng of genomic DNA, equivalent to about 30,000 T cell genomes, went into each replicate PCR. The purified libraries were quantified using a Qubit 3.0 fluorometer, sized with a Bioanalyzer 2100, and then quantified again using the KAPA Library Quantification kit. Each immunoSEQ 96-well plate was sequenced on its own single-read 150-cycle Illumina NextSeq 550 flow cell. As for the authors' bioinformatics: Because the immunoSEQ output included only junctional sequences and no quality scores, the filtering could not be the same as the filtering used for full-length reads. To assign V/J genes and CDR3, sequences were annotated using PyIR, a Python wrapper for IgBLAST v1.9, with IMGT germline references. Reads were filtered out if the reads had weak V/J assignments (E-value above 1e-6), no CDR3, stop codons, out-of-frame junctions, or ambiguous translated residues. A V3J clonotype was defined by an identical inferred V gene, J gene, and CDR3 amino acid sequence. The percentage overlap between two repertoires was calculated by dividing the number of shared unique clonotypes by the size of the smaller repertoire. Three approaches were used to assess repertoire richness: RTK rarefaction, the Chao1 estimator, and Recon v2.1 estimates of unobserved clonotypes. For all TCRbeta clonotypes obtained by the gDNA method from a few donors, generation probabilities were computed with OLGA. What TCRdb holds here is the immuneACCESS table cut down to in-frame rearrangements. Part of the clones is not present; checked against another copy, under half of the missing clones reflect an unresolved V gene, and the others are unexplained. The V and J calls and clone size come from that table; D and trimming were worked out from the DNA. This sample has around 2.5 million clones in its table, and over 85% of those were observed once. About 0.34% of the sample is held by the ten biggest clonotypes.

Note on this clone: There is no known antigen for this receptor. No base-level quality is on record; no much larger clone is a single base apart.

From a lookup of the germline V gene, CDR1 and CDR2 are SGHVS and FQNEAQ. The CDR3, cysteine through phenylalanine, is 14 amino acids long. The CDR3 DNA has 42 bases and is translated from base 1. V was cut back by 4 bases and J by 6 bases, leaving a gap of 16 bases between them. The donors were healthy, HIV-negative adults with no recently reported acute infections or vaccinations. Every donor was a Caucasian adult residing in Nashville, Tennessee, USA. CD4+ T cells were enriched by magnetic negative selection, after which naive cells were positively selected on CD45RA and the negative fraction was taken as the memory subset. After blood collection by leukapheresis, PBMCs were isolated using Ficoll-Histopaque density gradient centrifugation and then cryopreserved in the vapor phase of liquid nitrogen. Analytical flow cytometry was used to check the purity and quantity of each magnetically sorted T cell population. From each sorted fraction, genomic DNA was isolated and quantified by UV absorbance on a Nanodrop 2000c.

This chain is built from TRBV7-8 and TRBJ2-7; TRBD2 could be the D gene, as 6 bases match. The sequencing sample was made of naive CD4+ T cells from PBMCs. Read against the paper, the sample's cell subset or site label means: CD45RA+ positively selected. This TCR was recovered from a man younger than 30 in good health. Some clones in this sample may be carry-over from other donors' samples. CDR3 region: CASSSPREWREQYF. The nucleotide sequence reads TGTGCCAGCAGCTCACCCCGGGAGTGGCGCGAGCAGTACTTC.